Listed below are T cell receptor beta chains from one sample, sequenced in a study of blood T cell repertoires in COVID-19. Repertoires were generated with immunoSEQ multiplex PCR, while TCRdb's copy carries only in-frame clones and drops some. The table includes hundreds of thousands of clones, 70% to 90% detected once. Sequenced material: PBMCs or T cells enriched from blood (not recorded which). These receptors originate from a woman between 45 and 60 years old who had recovered from COVID-19. CDR3s include the opening cysteine and the closing phenylalanine or tryptophan. Fields, in order: clone size, J gene, D gene, CDR3 length, V gene, CDR3 DNA, CDR3 protein. The D gene is left open where the match is weak. A row's size may be missing; if present it is once, few, many or a size class.

NA | TRBJ1-2 | NA | 14 | TRBV18 | TGTGCCAGCTCACCGGGCTCAGGGGACTATGGCTACACCTTC | CASSPGSGDYGYTF
NA | TRBJ2-7 | NA | 14 | TRBV12-5 | TGTGCTAGGCCCTCCGTCCGGGGTCACTACGAGCAGTACTTC | CARPSVRGHYEQYF
NA | TRBJ1-3 | NA | 14 | TRBV3-1/TRBV3-2 | TGTGCCAGCAGCCAGAGCGTCTCTGGAAACACCATATATTTT | CASSQSVSGNTIYF
NA | TRBJ1-2 | NA | 13 | TRBV7-8 | TGTGCCAGCAGCTTAGCGCGGGATGGAAGCTACACCTTC | CASSLARDGSYTF
NA | TRBJ2-1 | TRBD2 | 17 | TRBV7-9 | TGTGCCAGCAGCTTCGTTGGGCTAGCGGGAGCCTACAATGAGCAGTTCTTC | CASSFVGLAGAYNEQFF
NA | TRBJ1-2 | NA | 14 | TRBV6-5 | TGTGCCAGCAGTAAGTGGCAGTCTAACTATGGCTACACCTTC | CASSKWQSNYGYTF
NA | TRBJ2-2 | NA | 12 | TRBV6-5 | TGTGCCAGCGGGAGGGGGACCGGGGAGCTGTTTTTT | CASGRGTGELFF
once | TRBJ2-3 | NA | 15 | TRBV7-3 | TGTGCCAGCAGCTTGGCTGGGGGCAACGCAGATACGCAGTATTTT | CASSLAGGNADTQYF
NA | TRBJ2-5 | TRBD1 | 15 | TRBV9 | TGTGCCAGCAGCACCGACGGGACAGAGAAAGAGACCCAGTACTTC | CASSTDGTEKETQYF
NA | TRBJ1-2 | NA | 12 | TRBV28 | TGTGCCAGCAGGCCCCCATCTAAGGGCTACACCTTC | CASRPPSKGYTF
NA | TRBJ1-3 | NA | 15 | TRBV7-9 | TGTGCCAGCAGCTTAATCAGGGGACCTGGAAACACCATATATTTT | CASSLIRGPGNTIYF
NA | TRBJ2-7 | NA | 15 | TRBV19 | TGTGCCAGTAGTAAATTTGTGGGAGGCTCCTACGAGCAGTACTTC | CASSKFVGGSYEQYF
NA | TRBJ2-1 | TRBD2 | 15 | TRBV30 | TGTGCCTGGAGTACAGGGACTAGCGGATACAATGAGCAGTTCTTC | CAWSTGTSGYNEQFF
NA | TRBJ2-7 | NA | 12 | TRBV12-3/TRBV12-4 | TGTGCCAGCAGTCCATACTGGTACGAGCAGTACTTC | CASSPYWYEQYF
NA | TRBJ1-4 | TRBD1 | 19 | TRBV18 | TGTGCCAGCTCTCGAACCCCGAACGGACAGGGGGAACCCAATGAAAAACTGTTTTTT | CASSRTPNGQGEPNEKLFF
few | TRBJ2-2 | NA | 13 | TRBV28 | TGTGCCAGCAGTTCACTGGAGGCCGGGGAGCTGTTTTTT | CASSSLEAGELFF
NA | TRBJ1-2 | NA | 14 | TRBV5-8 | TGTGCCAGCAGCCCGCCCCCAATCAGGGATGGCTACACCTTC | CASSPPPIRDGYTF
once | TRBJ2-5 | TRBD1 | 13 | TRBV28 | TGTGCCAGCAGTTTACAGGGGGCAGAGACCCAGTACTTC | CASSLQGAETQYF
NA | TRBJ1-1 | NA | 14 | TRBV10-3 | TGTGCCATCAGTGAGTCGGAGGGCCCAACTGAAGCTTTCTTT | CAISESEGPTEAFF
NA | TRBJ1-1 | TRBD1 | 15 | TRBV10-3 | TGTGCCATTACATCAGGGGGCGCGGGGAACACTGAAGCTTTCTTT | CAITSGGAGNTEAFF
NA | TRBJ1-5 | TRBD1 | 13 | TRBV6-5 | TGTGCCAGCAGTTTACAGGGGGTTGCGCCCCAGCATTTT | CASSLQGVAPQHF
few | TRBJ1-1 | NA | 14 | TRBV18 | TGTGCCAGCTCACCCGGCTTCGGGGGGGCTGAAGCTTTCTTT | CASSPGFGGAEAFF
NA | TRBJ2-3 | NA | 16 | TRBV5-1 | TGCGCCAGCAGCTTGGCGGGTCCTAGCGGCACAGATACGCAGTATTTT | CASSLAGPSGTDTQYF
NA | TRBJ2-1 | TRBD1 | 16 | TRBV3-1/TRBV3-2 | TGTGCCAGCAGTGATGCGGGACAGGGTCTTTACAATGAGCAGTTCTTC | CASSDAGQGLYNEQFF
NA | TRBJ2-1 | NA | 12 | TRBV9 | TGTGCCAGCAGCGCCTCGGTCAATGAGCAGTTCTTC | CASSASVNEQFF
NA | TRBJ2-7 | NA | 13 | TRBV19 | TGTGCCAGCTCGGAGGGCAGCCCCTACGAGCAGTACTTC | CASSEGSPYEQYF
NA | TRBJ1-5 | NA | 13 | TRBV19 | TGTGCCAGTAGTATAACTGCTTATCAGCCCCAGCATTTT | CASSITAYQPQHF
NA | TRBJ1-2 | TRBD1 | 14 | TRBV28 | TGTGCCAGCAGCCAGACAGGGGACCGGCGTGGCTACACCTTC | CASSQTGDRRGYTF
NA | TRBJ2-7 | TRBD1 | 17 | TRBV5-6 | TGTGCCAGCAGCCAATACAACAGACAGGGTGAAACCTACGAGCAGTACTTC | CASSQYNRQGETYEQYF
NA | TRBJ2-5 | NA | 14 | TRBV4-1 | TGCGCCAGCAGCCACCAGGGGTACCAAGAGACCCAGTACTTC | CASSHQGYQETQYF
NA | TRBJ2-2 | TRBD1 | 15 | TRBV11-3 | TGTGCCAGCAGCGATCGGACAGGGGCCACCGGGGAGCTGTTTTTT | CASSDRTGATGELFF
NA | TRBJ1-5 | TRBD1 | 16 | TRBV12-5 | TGTGCTAGTGGTTTCCTAGGGGACAGGGGGAATCAGCCCCAGCATTTT | CASGFLGDRGNQPQHF
NA | TRBJ2-7 | NA | 14 | TRBV3-1/TRBV3-2 | TGTGCCAGCAGCAGAAGACTAGGGGCCTACGAGCAGTACTTC | CASSRRLGAYEQYF
NA | TRBJ2-1 | TRBD2 | 16 | TRBV3-1/TRBV3-2 | TGTGCCAGCAGCCAAACACAGAGCGGGAGGGCCGACGAGCAGTTCTTC | CASSQTQSGRADEQFF
NA | TRBJ2-2 | TRBD2 | 20 | TRBV7-8 | TGTGCCAGCAGCCCGAGACTAGCGGGAGAAAATGGGGGAAGGACCGGGGAGCTGTTTTTT | CASSPRLAGENGGRTGELFF